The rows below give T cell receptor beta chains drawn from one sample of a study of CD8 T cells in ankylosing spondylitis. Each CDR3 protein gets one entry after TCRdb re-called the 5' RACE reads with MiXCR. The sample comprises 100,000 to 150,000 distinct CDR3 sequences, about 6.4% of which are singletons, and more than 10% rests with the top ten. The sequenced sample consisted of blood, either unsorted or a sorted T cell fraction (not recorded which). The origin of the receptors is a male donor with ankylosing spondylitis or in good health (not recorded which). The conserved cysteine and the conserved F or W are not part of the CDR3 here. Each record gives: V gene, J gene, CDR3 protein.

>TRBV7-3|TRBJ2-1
ASSPTSGTYNEQF
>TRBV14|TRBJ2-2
ASSPRLADTGELF
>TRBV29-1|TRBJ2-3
SVEDLIPDTQY
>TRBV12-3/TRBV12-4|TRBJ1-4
ASTTGVVSEKLF
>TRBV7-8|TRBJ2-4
ASSLAHREWEAKNIQY
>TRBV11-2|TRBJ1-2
ASSSPGGYYGYT
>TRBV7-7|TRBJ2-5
ASSFLGTEETQY
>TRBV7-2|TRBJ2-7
ASSLFLASNEQY
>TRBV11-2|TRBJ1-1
ASSSRSNTEAF
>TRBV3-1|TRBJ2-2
ASSQFNWAGVTGELF
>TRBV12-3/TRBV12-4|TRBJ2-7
ASRVDRDTYEQY
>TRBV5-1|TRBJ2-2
ASSPQGRGSGGELF
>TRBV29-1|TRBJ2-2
SAPGQGTGELF
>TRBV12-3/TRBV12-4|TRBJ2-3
ASRTRWGADTQY
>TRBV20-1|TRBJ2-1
SARRPSGSYEQF
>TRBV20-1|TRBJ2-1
SARDTGTGGTDEQF
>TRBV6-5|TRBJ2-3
ASSSYTSTDTQY
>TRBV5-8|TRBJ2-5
ASSFLNGWHGVWD
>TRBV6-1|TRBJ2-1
ASRRGSGYNEQF
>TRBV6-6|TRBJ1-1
ASSYGSRREAF
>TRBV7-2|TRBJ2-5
ASSFGWLETQY
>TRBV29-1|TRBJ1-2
SASDREDYGYT
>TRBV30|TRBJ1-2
AWSAGQGYGYT
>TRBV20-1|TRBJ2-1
SARPRLDDYINEQF
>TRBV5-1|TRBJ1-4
ASSPFDRTTNEKLF
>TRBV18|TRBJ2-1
ASLGENEQF
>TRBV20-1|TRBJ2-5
SATVVIGGRVRGTQY
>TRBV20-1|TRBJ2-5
SAKFLLSSGETQY
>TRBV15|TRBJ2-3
ATSREIAATDTQY
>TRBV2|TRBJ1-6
ASLIGRDSPLH
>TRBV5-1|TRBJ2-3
ASSTGGTGRPDTQY
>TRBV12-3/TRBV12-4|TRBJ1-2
ASSLGGQGFGYT
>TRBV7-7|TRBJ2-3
ASSLDSTDTQY
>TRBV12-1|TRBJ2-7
ASGFELLWGSEQY
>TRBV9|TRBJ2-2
ASGGALNTGELF
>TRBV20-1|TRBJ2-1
SARPTSGEVTGEQF
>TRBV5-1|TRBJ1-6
ASSLLPGEHSPLH
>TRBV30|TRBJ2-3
AWYRQGRDTQY
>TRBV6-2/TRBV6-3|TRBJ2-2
ASSRAGELF
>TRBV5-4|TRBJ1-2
ASSLDPAPRVDGYT
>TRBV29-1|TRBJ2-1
SVGGSGSVRNEQF
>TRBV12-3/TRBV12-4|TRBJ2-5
ASSLRGGGALETQY
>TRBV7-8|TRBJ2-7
ASSPSVAGVGEQY
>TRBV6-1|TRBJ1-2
ASRGQGGYGYT
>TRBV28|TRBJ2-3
ASSSLEGKGTDTQY
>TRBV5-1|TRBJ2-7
ASRGDVTHEQY
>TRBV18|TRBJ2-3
ASSPPSSDTQY